This T cell receptor (beta chain) was captured in a study of blood T cells in healthy people across ages. This clonotype was recorded a few times. Its specificity is not known. Study results and limitations: Any conclusive comparison of naive versus antigen-experienced cells was prevented by using unsorted PBMCs. Across samples, TCR beta diversity tracked strongly with naive T cell percentage. Long-lived donors exceeded aged donors in naive CD4+ cells and diversity.

With 6 bases clipped from V and 7 bases from J, the junction kept 6 bases outside the gene matches. This CDR3 is 14 amino acids long. CDR1 is MNHEY, CDR2 SVGAGI, per germline. Primed by a sample-barcoded 5' primer and a J-beta primer mix, a second PCR proceeded for roughly 6 to 12 cycles. With 12 random nucleotides, a template-switch adaptor tagged each individual cDNA molecule. TCRdb itself ran the 5' RACE reads through MiXCR, one entry per CDR3 protein. The sample shows 1.5 million to 2 million distinct CDR3 sequences, approximately 40% of them seen only once. This TCR derives from a human donor in good health. The sequenced sample was blood. The V and J genes are TRBV6-5 and TRBJ1-6; 7 positions match TRBD1. CDR3 coding DNA: TGTGCCAGCAGGAAGACAGGGAGAAATTCACCCCTCCACTTT. Translated: CASRKTGRNSPLHF.